This TCR beta chain derives from a study of blood T cell repertoires in COVID-19. About the study: Acute and convalescent COVID-19 specimens originated in the United States, Italy and Spain. PBMCs, B-cell-depleted T cells, or T cells were the source of the cDNA or gDNA that made up the material.

Original processing notes: The assay estimated nucleated cells by amplifying reference gene primers. The data were produced by immunoSEQ multiplex PCR, yet TCRdb's version contains in-frame clones alone and is incomplete. V, J and clone size are taken as reported in that table, and D and trimming were inferred from the DNA itself. The repertoire has 150,000 to 200,000 clones, 84% of them found once; the top ten carry more than 5.5%. Per the germline V gene, CDR1 is MRHNA and CDR2 is SNTAGT. Trimming pared 6 bases from V and 2 bases from J, leaving 8 bases between. The CDR3 has 12 residues. The chain joins TRBV6-4 to TRBJ2-7, with TRBD2 as a possible D gene (5 bases). Sequences were obtained from peripheral blood. The receptor comes from a human donor in a cohort sampled during active COVID-19. The CDR3 loop is CASSPGAYEQYF. For the CDR3, the DNA is TGTGCCAGCAGCCCCGGGGCCTACGAGCAGTACTTC.